Presented here are 23 T cell receptor beta chains from one specimen sequenced in a study of T cells in Graves' hyperthyroidism and ophthalmopathy. Amplified TCR beta CDR3 regions came from RNA transcripts. Using the HTBI primer set, a first-round RT-PCR was run on the TCR CDR3. MiXCR was run by TCRdb on the multiplex PCR reads, yielding one entry per CDR3 protein. In the table there are about 400,000 distinct CDR3 sequences, 15% of which are singletons. The sequencing input was blood. Every receptor here comes from a woman between 25 and 40 years old with Graves' hyperthyroidism.

V gene TRBV15 combines with J gene TRBJ2-1, with a possible D match to TRBD2 (5 bases). The V end was cut by 1 base, the J end by 2 bases, with 6 bases between. Germline-derived CDR1 and CDR2 are LNHNV and YYDKDF (reference sequence). The CDR3 sequence is 14 residues long. The CDR3 reads CATSRGRTYNEQFF. DNA for the CDR3: TGTGCCACCAGCAGAGGGAGGACCTACAATGAGCAGTTCTTC. The complete variable domain, with remaining parts taken from reference TRBV15 and TRBJ2-1, reads DAMVIQNPRYQVTQFGKPVTLSCSQTLNHNVMYWYQQKSSQAPKLLFHYYDKDFNNEADTPDNFQSRRPNTSFCFLDIRSPGLGDTAMYLCATSRGRTYNEQFFGPGTRLTVL.

The chain has TRBV4-1 and TRBJ2-2, with unresolved D. The length of the CDR3 is 16 residues. Germline values: CDR1 MGHRA, CDR2 YSYEKL. V was clipped by 2 bases and J by 0 bases, with 10 bases between them. CDR3 DNA sequence: TGCGCCAGCAGCCAAAGGCCGAACTCGAACACCGGGGAGCTGTTTTTT. This gives the protein CASSQRPNSNTGELFF.

This clonotype was seen a few times. J is TRBJ2-1 and V is TRBV20-1; 8 positions match TRBD2. The junction had 24 bases not matched to a gene; V was cut back by 3 bases and J by 8 bases. Germline CDR1 and CDR2: DFQATT and SNEGSKA (reference sequence). The CDR3 length is 19 residues. The DNA of the CDR3 is TGCAGTGCTAGGACAAAAACAGGGTGGGGAGCGGGAGTTAGTTATGAGCAGTTCTTC. Residues: CSARTKTGWGAGVSYEQFF.

This clonotype was seen ten or more times. The V and J genes are TRBV12-3 or TRBV12-4 and TRBJ2-5; the match to TRBD1 covers 7 bases. V lost 6 bases to trimming and J lost 3 bases; unmatched junction nucleotides: 7. This CDR3 has 14 residues. CDR3 coding DNA: TGTGCCAGCAGCCAAGACAGGGTGGAAGAGACCCAGTACTTC. Translated, it gives CASSQDRVEETQYF.

The rearrangement uses TRBV7-2 and TRBJ1-4; D is uncertain. Germline V gene lookup returns CDR1 SGHTA and CDR2 FQGNSA. V dropped 0 bases and J dropped 5 bases, with 10 bases sitting between them. The CDR3 runs to 15 residues. The chain's CDR3 is CASSLASVLNEKLFF. CDR3 in DNA: TGTGCCAGCAGCTTAGCTTCGGTTTTGAATGAAAAACTGTTTTTT.

This clonotype was detected many times. J is TRBJ1-4 and V is TRBV3-1; D call uncertain. The CDR3 is 13 residues long. Germline CDR1 LGHDT, CDR2 YNNKEL (reference sequence). V lost 4 bases, J lost 5 bases, and 8 bases lay in between. The CDR3 loop is CASSPVMNEKLFF. CDR3 nucleotides: TGTGCCAGCAGCCCCGTCATGAATGAAAAACTGTTTTTT. Full variable domain (outside the CDR3, taken from reference TRBV3-1 and TRBJ1-4): DTAVSQTPKYLVTQMGNDKSIKCEQNLGHDTMYWYKQDSKKFLKIMFSYNNKELIINETVPNRFSPKSPDKAHLNLHINSLELGDSAVYFCASSPVMNEKLFFGSGTQLSVL.

At least ten counts were recorded for this clonotype. The chain recombines TRBV20-1 with TRBJ2-3, with 11 bases identical to TRBD2. The CDR3 contains 15 residues. The germline V gene has CDR1 DFQATT and CDR2 SNEGSKA (reference sequence). Trimming removed 3 bases from V and 3 bases from J; junction bases left unmatched: 5. This CDR3 reads CSASPTSGNTDTQYF. CDR3 DNA: TGCAGTGCTAGCCCGACTAGCGGGAATACAGATACGCAGTATTTT.

Ten or more counts support this clonotype. In DNA form, the CDR3 reads TGTGCCACCAGTGATTTCGGCGACATAGCTGAGCAGTTCTTC. Translation: CATSDFGDIAEQFF. The V call is TRBV24-1, the J call TRBJ2-1, with D unresolved. Germline lookup yields CDR1 KGHDR and CDR2 SFDVKD. This CDR3 is 14 amino acids long. The V gene lost 1 base and the J gene lost 9 bases, with 12 bases spanning the gap.

Worth noting for this clonotype: One end of the junction varies from germline; a read error may be responsible. This chain connects TRBV27 to TRBJ2-3; TRBD1 might be the D (7 bases). This CDR3 spans 15 amino acids. Germline values: CDR1 MNHEY, CDR2 SMNVEV (reference sequence). In nucleotides, the CDR3 is TGTGCCATCAGTGGGGAGGACAGGAGCACAGATACGCAGTATTTT. This translates into CAISGEDRSTDTQYF.

This clonotype occurred a few times. The chain links TRBV10-1 to TRBJ2-2, with TRBD2 identical over 8 bases. The germline gives CDR1 WNHNN, CDR2 SYGVQD (reference sequence). The V and J ends lost 3 bases and 3 bases, in that order; junction bases with no gene match: 6. The CDR3 has 16 residues. The CDR3: CASSDTGGRDTGELFF. The CDR3 DNA sequence: TGCGCCAGCAGTGACACGGGGGGGCGAGACACCGGGGAGCTGTTTTTT.

Regarding this clonotype: Possible read error: a much larger clone is one base away. The chain links TRBV7-9 to TRBJ2-2; weak D call: TRBD2 (6 bases). In germline, CDR1 is SEHNR, CDR2 FQNEAQ (reference sequence). The CDR3 is made up of 13 amino acids. CDR3 in amino acids: CASSSTSAGGLFF. For the CDR3, the DNA is TGTGCCAGCAGCTCTACTAGTGCCGGGGGGCTGTTTTTT.

This clonotype came up many times. The V call is TRBV2, the J call TRBJ2-1; possibly TRBD1 or TRBD2 for D (7 bases each). The V end lost 8 bases, the J end lost 0 bases, and 14 bases lay between the germline ends. Germline V CDR1 and CDR2: SNHLY, FYNNEI. This CDR3 region has 15 residues. Written as DNA, the CDR3 is TGTGCCAGCCTAGAGCGGGACAGCTCCTACAATGAGCAGTTCTTC. Its protein product is CASLERDSSYNEQFF.

This clonotype appeared many times. The chain uses TRBV18 and TRBJ2-1, with 8 bases aligning to TRBD2. The germline V gene encodes CDR1 KGHSH and CDR2 LQKENI. V was pared by 2 bases and J by 8 bases, with 8 bases of the junction left unmatched. This CDR3 spans 15 amino acids. The CDR3 DNA sequence: TGTGCCAGCTCACCAGAAGCGGGAGTGTGGGATGAGCAGTTCTTC. Translation: CASSPEAGVWDEQFF.

This sequence joins TRBV6-1 and TRBJ2-3; TRBD2 agrees at 9 bases. The CDR3 is made up of 17 amino acids. Per the germline V gene, CDR1 is MNHNS and CDR2 is SASEGT. The trim removed 3 bases at V and 0 bases at J, leaving 7 bases unmatched. CDR3 protein: CASSDRGAGGSTDTQYF. The CDR3 DNA reads as TGTGCCAGCAGTGATCGTGGAGCGGGAGGAAGCACAGATACGCAGTATTTT.

In this sample, this clonotype turned up a few times. The rearrangement joins TRBV4-1 to TRBJ2-7; D gene unclear. Germline V gene lookup returns CDR1 MGHRA and CDR2 YSYEKL. This CDR3 has 16 amino acids. V was cut by 0 bases and J by 0 bases, with 12 bases left in between. The CDR3 DNA sequence: TGCGCCAGCAGCCAAGATTTGTCGGTTTCCTCCTACGAGCAGTACTTC. Its protein is CASSQDLSVSSYEQYF.

The rearrangement uses TRBV4-1 and TRBJ1-1; D gene ambiguous. Trimming pared 1 base from V and 1 base from J, leaving 10 bases between. The germline gives CDR1 MGHRA, CDR2 YSYEKL. The CDR3 consists of 15 residues. For the CDR3, the DNA is TGCGCCAGCAGCCAAGTAGGTTTTCAGAACACTGAAGCTTTCTTT. Translating gives CASSQVGFQNTEAFF.

In this sample, this clonotype turned up many times. J is TRBJ1-1 and V is TRBV7-3; maybe TRBD1 (6 bases). V lost 5 bases to trimming and J lost 2 bases, with 12 bases between them. CDR3 length: 14 residues. Looked up from germline, CDR1 is SGHTA and CDR2 is FQGTGA. Written as DNA, the CDR3 is TGTGCCAGCAGCACACAGGGAGCAAACACTGAAGCTTTCTTT. Residues: CASSTQGANTEAFF.

This clonotype was found many times. The V gene is TRBV28, the J gene TRBJ2-5; 10 bases match TRBD1. The CDR3 sequence is 15 residues long. The V gene's germline CDR1 is MDHEN and CDR2 SYDVKM. Unmatched junction bases numbered 6, after V lost 6 bases and J lost 2 bases. The CDR3 region is CASSVPGQGQETQYF. The CDR3 bases are TGTGCCAGCAGCGTCCCGGGACAGGGGCAAGAGACCCAGTACTTC. The full variable domain, with the rest looked up from reference TRBV28 and TRBJ2-5, is DVKVTQSSRYLVKRTGEKVFLECVQDMDHENMFWYRQDPGLGLRLIYFSYDVKMKEKGDIPEGYSVSREKKERFSLILESASTNQTSMYLCASSVPGQGQETQYFGPGTRLLVL.

The genes are TRBV27 and TRBJ2-1; D perhaps matches TRBD1 (6 bases). From germline, CDR1 is MNHEY and CDR2 SMNVEV (reference sequence). Trimming left V 7 bases short and J 8 bases short, with 18 bases between. The CDR3 spans 14 residues. The CDR3 DNA reads TGTGCCAGCAAGGTCCAGGGGCAATGGGATGAGCAGTTCTTC. It specifies CASKVQGQWDEQFF.

This clonotype was picked up many times. The chain joins TRBV2 to TRBJ2-7, with 8 bases aligning to TRBD1. Germline assignment: CDR1 SNHLY and CDR2 FYNNEI. The trim removed 9 bases at V and 2 bases at J, leaving 6 bases unmatched. CDR3 size: 13 residues. The CDR3 loop reads CASGQGRAYEQYF. The CDR3 coding sequence is TGTGCCAGTGGACAGGGAAGAGCCTACGAGCAGTACTTC.

This clonotype was detected many times. V usage is TRBV18 and J usage is TRBJ2-5; D not resolved. CDR3 length: 15 residues. Trimming stripped 3 bases from V and 0 bases from J, with 11 bases between. CDR1 and CDR2 from the germline V gene are KGHSH and LQKENI. The CDR3 sequence is CASSPLAPDQETQYF. The CDR3 bases are TGTGCCAGCTCACCTCTCGCCCCGGACCAAGAGACCCAGTACTTC.

The table lists this clonotype with a few counts. The V gene is TRBV5-5, the J gene TRBJ1-2, with D perhaps TRBD1 (5 bases). Germline values: CDR1 SGHKS, CDR2 YYEKEE (reference sequence). V lost 4 bases to trimming and J lost 0 bases, with 13 bases between them. The CDR3 spans 15 residues. As DNA, the CDR3 is TGTGCCAGCAGCCCTGGGGGAGGGACTAACTATGGCTACACCTTC. Translated: CASSPGGGTNYGYTF.

V usage is TRBV5-1 and J usage is TRBJ2-1, with 14 bases lining up with TRBD2. This CDR3 is built from 15 residues. Unmatched junction bases numbered 5, after V lost 4 bases and J lost 8 bases. Germline lookup yields CDR1 SGHRS and CDR2 YFSETQ. The CDR3 DNA reads TGCGCCAGCAGCCCGGGACTAGCGGGAGTGGATGAGCAGTTCTTC. Its protein is CASSPGLAGVDEQFF.